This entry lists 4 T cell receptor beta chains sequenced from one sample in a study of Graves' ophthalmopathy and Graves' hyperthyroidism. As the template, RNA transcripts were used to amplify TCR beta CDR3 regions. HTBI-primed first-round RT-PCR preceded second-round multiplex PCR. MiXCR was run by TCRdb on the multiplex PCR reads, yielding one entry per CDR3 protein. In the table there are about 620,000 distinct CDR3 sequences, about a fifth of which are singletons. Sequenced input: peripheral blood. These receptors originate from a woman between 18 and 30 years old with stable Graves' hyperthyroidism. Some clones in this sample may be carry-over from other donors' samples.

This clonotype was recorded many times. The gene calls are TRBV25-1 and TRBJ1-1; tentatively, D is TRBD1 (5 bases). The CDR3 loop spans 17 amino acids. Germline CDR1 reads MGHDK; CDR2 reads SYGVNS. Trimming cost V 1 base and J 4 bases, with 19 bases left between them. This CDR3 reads CASSESFAGQGITEAFF. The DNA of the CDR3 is TGTGCCAGCAGTGAATCTTTCGCCGGACAAGGGATCACTGAAGCTTTCTTT.

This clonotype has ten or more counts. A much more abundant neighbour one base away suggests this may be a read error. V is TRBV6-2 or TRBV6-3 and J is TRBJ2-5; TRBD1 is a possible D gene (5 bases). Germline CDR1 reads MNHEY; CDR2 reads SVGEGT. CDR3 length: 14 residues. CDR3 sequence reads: CAGSSTDIQETQYF. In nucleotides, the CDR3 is TGTGCCGGCAGTTCGACAGACATACAAGAGACCCAGTACTTC.

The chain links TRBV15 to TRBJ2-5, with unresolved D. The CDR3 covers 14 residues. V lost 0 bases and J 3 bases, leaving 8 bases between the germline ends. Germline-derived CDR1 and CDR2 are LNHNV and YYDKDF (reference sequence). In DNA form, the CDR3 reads TGTGCCACCAGCAGAGAGGGATGGAAAGAGACCCAGTACTTC. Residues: CATSREGWKETQYF.

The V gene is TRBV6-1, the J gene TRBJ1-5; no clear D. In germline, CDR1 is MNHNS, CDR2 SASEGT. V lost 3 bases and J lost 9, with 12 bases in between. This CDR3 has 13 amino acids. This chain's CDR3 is CASSEAGKRPQHF. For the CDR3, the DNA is TGTGCCAGCAGTGAGGCGGGGAAAAGGCCCCAGCATTTT.